The 30 T cell receptor beta chains reported below all come from one sample, sequenced in a study of T cells in localized non-small cell lung cancer. Profiling relied on immunoSEQ multiplex PCR, and the TCRdb table lists in-frame clones only, not all of them. This sample has about 19,000 clones, with roughly 80% found just once. The material sequenced was peripheral blood, taken before any cancer treatment. The receptors originated from a man aged 40-75 years with stage I lung adenocarcinoma.

This chain links TRBV9 with TRBJ1-2; D is unresolved. There are 12 residues in the CDR3. Germline V gene data show CDR1 as SGDLS and CDR2 as YYNGEE. Trimming left V 3 bases short and J 8 bases short, with 11 bases between. Here the CDR3 DNA reads TGTGCCAGCAGCGCCTCAGGATCAGGCTACACCTTC. This encodes CASSASGSGYTF.

The rearrangement uses TRBV7-9 and TRBJ2-2; TRBD2 aligns across 12 bases. With 2 bases clipped from V and 4 bases from J, the junction kept 2 bases outside the gene matches. There are 16 residues in the CDR3. The germline V gene has CDR1 SEHNR and CDR2 FQNEAQ (reference sequence). CDR3 amino acids: CASSLLAGGITGELFF. Written as DNA, the CDR3 is TGTGCCAGCAGCTTACTAGCGGGAGGGATCACCGGGGAGCTGTTTTTT.

As concerns this clone: Because it lacks the conserved phenylalanine or tryptophan at the end, this CDR3 is likely a read error. It is unclear where the CDR3 begins or ends on the DNA, so no DNA is shown, and the CDR3 is as TCRdb lists it. The chain recombines TRBV23-1 with TRBJ1-1. TRBV23-1 falls under the ORF class, with uncertain function. A total of 10 residues make up the CDR3, ends included. The CDR3 region is CASSQSRHRG.

CDR3 nucleotide sequence: TGTGCCAGCAGCTATGTTCCGGGACAGGGAAATTCACCCCTCCACTTT. Amino acid sequence: CASSYVPGQGNSPLHF. The rearrangement links TRBV7-2 to TRBJ1-6, with 9 bases lining up with TRBD1. Germline-derived CDR1 and CDR2 are SGHTA and FQGNSA. The length of the CDR3 is 16 residues. Trimming at V came to 4 bases and at J to 7 bases, leaving 8 bases not matched to a gene.

This clone was found a few times. J is TRBJ2-7 and V is TRBV6-1; 7 bases agree with TRBD1. The CDR3 runs to 14 residues. Germline trimming cut 7 bases from V and 7 bases from J; bases unmatched to any gene: 13. Germline CDR1 and CDR2: MNHNS and SASEGT. CDR3 region: CASTYWKGAGEQYF. CDR3 DNA: TGTGCCAGCACCTATTGGAAGGGGGCAGGGGAGCAGTACTTC.

The chain joins TRBV5-4 to TRBJ2-2, with 13 bases identical to TRBD2. The V gene end was trimmed by 4 bases and the J gene end by 5 bases; junction bases not matched to a gene: 8. The CDR3 sequence is 17 residues long. Germline assignment: CDR1 SGHNT and CDR2 YYREEE (reference sequence). This CDR3 reads CASSRTSGGPPTGELFF. The CDR3 nucleotides are TGTGCCAGCAGCCGGACTAGCGGGGGTCCGCCGACCGGGGAGCTGTTTTTT.

The chain recombines TRBV4-1 with TRBJ1-3, with a tentative D call TRBD1 (5 bases). Trimming removed 4 bases at V and 0 bases at J, with 13 bases between. The germline V gene encodes CDR1 MGHRA and CDR2 YSYEKL. The CDR3 contains 16 residues. CDR3 sequence reads: CASSPHSTDSGNTIYF. The CDR3 DNA sequence: TGCGCCAGCAGCCCTCACTCGACAGACTCTGGAAACACCATATATTTT.

This clone was seen only a few times. The chain links TRBV28 to TRBJ2-6; no clear D gene. Trimming removed 10 bases from V and 1 base from J, with 11 bases in between. Germline assignment: CDR1 MDHEN and CDR2 SYDVKM. This CDR3 has 14 amino acids. CDR3: CATHPISGANVLTF. In DNA, the CDR3 is TGTGCCACCCACCCCATATCTGGGGCCAACGTCCTGACTTTC.

The chain uses TRBV7-2 and TRBJ2-1, with a possible D match to TRBD1 (6 bases). Trimming took 1 base from V and 3 from J, leaving 16 bases between them. The CDR3 length is 17 residues. Germline V CDR1 and CDR2: SGHTA, FQGNSA. The CDR3 protein is CASSLVAGETFYNEQFF. The CDR3 coding sequence is TGTGCCAGCAGCTTAGTAGCAGGGGAAACGTTCTACAATGAGCAGTTCTTC.

This chain joins TRBV7-6 and TRBJ2-3, with 9 positions matching TRBD1. The CDR3 covers 15 residues. The germline gives CDR1 SGHVS, CDR2 FNYEAQ. V shed 3 bases and J 2 bases; nucleotides not matched to a gene: 3. CDR3 sequence (DNA): TGTGCCAGCAGCTTTGGGACAGGGTACACAGATACGCAGTATTTT. It yields the protein CASSFGTGYTDTQYF. Using reference TRBV7-6 and TRBJ2-3 for the parts outside the CDR3, the full variable domain is GAGVSQSPRYKVTKRGQDVALRCDPISGHVSLYWYRQALGQGPEFLTYFNYEAQQDKSGLPNDRFSAERPEGSISTLTIQRTEQRDSAMYRCASSFGTGYTDTQYFGPGTRLTVL.

The V call is TRBV7-9, the J call TRBJ1-5, with D unclear. The CDR3 length is 14 residues. Germline CDR1 and CDR2: SEHNR and FQNEAQ (reference sequence). V gave up 3 bases and J gave up 9 bases, with 15 bases separating them. CDR3 amino acids: CASSLTEGVGPQHF. DNA for the CDR3: TGTGCCAGCAGCTTGACGGAAGGCGTCGGGCCCCAGCATTTT.

J is TRBJ2-5 and V is TRBV5-4, with TRBD2 matching 13 bases. Germline CDR1 reads SGHNT; CDR2 reads YYREEE (reference sequence). Trimming at V came to 4 bases and at J to 5 bases, leaving 8 bases not matched to a gene. The CDR3 loop spans 16 amino acids. CDR3 nucleotides: TGTGCCAGCAGCCTGCGGACTAGCGGGGGAGGGGAGACCCAGTACTTC. Encoded protein: CASSLRTSGGGETQYF. Looking up the rest from reference TRBV5-4 and TRBJ2-5 gives the full variable domain: ETGVTQSPTHLIKTRGQQVTLRCSSQSGHNTVSWYQQALGQGPQFIFQYYREEENGRGNFPPRFSGLQFPNYSSELNVNALELDDSALYLCASSLRTSGGGETQYFGPGTRLLVL.

V usage is TRBV2 and J usage is TRBJ1-4; D is ambiguous. Trimming took 6 bases from V and 8 from J, leaving 13 bases between them. The CDR3 runs to 13 residues. Looked up from germline, CDR1 is SNHLY and CDR2 is FYNNEI. The CDR3 here is CASRESSGEKLFF. In DNA, the CDR3 is TGTGCCAGCAGGGAAAGTTCTGGGGAAAAACTGTTTTTT.

The chain is built from TRBV6-1 and TRBJ2-7; a weak D match, TRBD2 (6 bases). V was pared by 7 bases and J by 1 base, with 14 bases between. CDR1 and CDR2 (germline): MNHNS, SASEGT. The CDR3 sequence is 14 residues long. The CDR3 nucleotides are TGTGCCAGCACCGGAGGGTCTTTTTCCTACGAGCAGTACTTC. Translated: CASTGGSFSYEQYF.

The chain recombines TRBV7-2 with TRBJ2-3; the D gene is possibly TRBD2 (6 bases). The CDR3 spans 16 residues. Between the trimmed V and J ends, which lost 4 bases and 4 bases, there was a span of 18 bases. Germline assignment: CDR1 SGHTA and CDR2 FQGNSA. The DNA for the CDR3 is TGTGCCAGCAGCTCCGAGGGTGGGGGGAACCCAGATACGCAGTATTTT. Protein product: CASSSEGGGNPDTQYF.

This chain joins TRBV5-1 and TRBJ2-1; 9 positions match TRBD2. Germline V lookup: CDR1 SGHRS, CDR2 YFSETQ. With V trimmed by 7 bases and J by 5 bases, 10 bases remained unmatched. CDR3 size: 15 residues. The CDR3 reads CASSILAGSDNEQFF. The CDR3 DNA sequence: TGCGCCAGCTCCATTCTAGCGGGATCAGACAATGAGCAGTTCTTC.

V usage is TRBV5-8 and J usage is TRBJ2-3; D not resolved. Germline V gene sequence: CDR1 SGHTS, CDR2 YDEGEE. Trimming shortened V by 5 bases and J by 2 bases, and 3 bases separated the two germline ends. The CDR3 contains 11 residues. The CDR3 sequence is CASRTTDTQYF. DNA of the CDR3: TGTGCCAGCAGGACCACAGATACGCAGTATTTT.

The chain is built from TRBV11-3 and TRBJ1-1, with D unclear. This CDR3 region has 13 residues. V was pared by 4 bases and J by 2 bases, with 8 bases between. CDR1 is SGHNT, CDR2 YENEEA, per germline. The CDR3 protein is CASSSTGNTEAFF. CDR3 sequence (DNA): TGTGCCAGCAGCTCGACGGGAAACACTGAAGCTTTCTTT.

The rearrangement joins TRBV11-2 to TRBJ1-4, with D maybe TRBD1 (5 bases). The germline CDR1 and CDR2 sequences are SGHAT and FQNNGV. The CDR3 is 12 amino acids. The V gene lost 1 base and the J gene lost 12 bases, with 9 bases spanning the gap. The DNA for the CDR3 is TGTGCCAGCAGCTTAGGGGGGTCAGAACTGTTTTTT. It is translated as CASSLGGSELFF.

This CDR3 reads CASSLVINEQYF. CDR3 sequence (DNA): TGTGCCAGCAGCTTAGTAATCAACGAGCAGTACTTC. The V and J genes are TRBV11-2 and TRBJ2-5; D remains unclear. The closer fit of TRBJ2-7 to the DNA end suggests the J call may be wrong. Per germline, CDR1 SGHAT and CDR2 FQNNGV. The CDR3 is 12 amino acids.

The gene calls are TRBV28 and TRBJ1-6; D is uncertain. Germline V gives CDR1 MDHEN, CDR2 SYDVKM. V shed 10 bases and J shed 13 bases, with 23 bases lying between them. This CDR3 spans 14 amino acids. This CDR3 reads CATWSGQWLWPLHF. The CDR3 coding sequence is TGTGCCACTTGGTCAGGCCAATGGTTATGGCCCCTCCACTTT.

The V call is TRBV30, the J call TRBJ1-3, with 7 bases lining up with TRBD1. The germline gives CDR1 GTSNPN, CDR2 SVGIG (reference sequence). This CDR3 contains 15 residues. Unmatched junction bases numbered 7, after V lost 1 base and J lost 4 bases. The CDR3 loop reads CAWSAQGSSGNTIYF. CDR3 in DNA: TGTGCCTGGAGTGCACAGGGGTCGTCGGGAAACACCATATATTTT.

V and J are TRBV5-4 and TRBJ2-6; TRBD2 matches 8 bases. V trimming: 2 bases; J trimming: 2 bases; junction bases outside the gene matches: 0. Germline CDR1 SGHNT, CDR2 YYREEE (reference sequence). This CDR3 is built from 15 residues. This CDR3 is CASSLAGAGANVLTF. The DNA of the CDR3 is TGTGCCAGCAGCTTAGCGGGGGCTGGGGCCAACGTCCTGACTTTC.

This chain joins TRBV15 and TRBJ2-3; a weak D match, TRBD2 (6 bases). This CDR3 spans 16 amino acids. Germline V lookup: CDR1 LNHNV, CDR2 YYDKDF (reference sequence). V was trimmed by 0 bases and J by 2 bases, leaving 12 bases between them. The CDR3 loop reads CATSRDGRGNTDTQYF. The DNA for the CDR3 is TGTGCCACCAGCAGAGATGGGCGGGGAAACACAGATACGCAGTATTTT.

The rearrangement uses TRBV4-3 and TRBJ1-1, with D perhaps matching TRBD1 (5 bases). From germline, CDR1 is LGHNA and CDR2 YSLEER. Trimming left V 0 bases short and J 5 bases short, with 10 bases between. CDR3 length: 14 residues. CDR3 sequence: CASSQDPGLTEAFF. Here the CDR3 DNA reads TGCGCCAGCAGCCAAGACCCGGGACTAACTGAAGCTTTCTTT.

This clone is labeled medium-sized (0.01 to 0.1%). CDR3 DNA sequence: TGTGCCAGTAGTGCCACGGGAGTCGATGGCTACACCTTC. This gives the protein CASSATGVDGYTF. V gene TRBV19 combines with J gene TRBJ1-2; no definite D call. Germline CDR1 is LNHDA and CDR2 is SQIVND (reference sequence). The V end was cut by 5 bases, the J end by 6 bases, with 13 bases between. The length of the CDR3 is 13 residues.

V and J are TRBV21-1 and TRBJ2-2; the D call of TRBD1 is as the table states it, not checked on the DNA. TRBV21-1 is reported as a pseudogene. CDR3 length: 14 residues. Here the CDR3 DNA reads TGTGCCAGCAGCAGAGAGACAGGGCCCGGGGAGCTGTTTTTT. The encoded protein is CASSRETGPGELFF.

The chain combines TRBV5-1 with TRBJ2-1; TRBD2 matches 11 bases. The germline gives CDR1 SGHRS, CDR2 YFSETQ. V shed 1 base and J 4 bases; nucleotides not matched to a gene: 1. The CDR3 consists of 15 residues. CDR3: CASSLSSGGYNEQFF. CDR3 DNA sequence: TGCGCCAGCAGCTTGTCTAGCGGGGGGTACAATGAGCAGTTCTTC.

This chain uses TRBV7-2 with TRBJ2-7; D is unclear. Trimming stripped 5 bases from V and 3 bases from J, with 29 bases between. This CDR3 is 19 amino acids long. Germline-derived CDR1 and CDR2 are SGHTA and FQGNSA. The CDR3 nucleotides are TGTGCCAGCAGCACGGCTCTTCCGGTTTATCCTAGGAGAGGCTACGAGCAGTACTTC. Protein sequence: CASSTALPVYPRRGYEQYF.

The V call is TRBV28, the J call TRBJ2-1; 15 bases align to TRBD2. The CDR3 length is 15 residues. Trimming took 4 bases from V and 9 from J; bases not matched to a gene: 4. Germline assignment: CDR1 MDHEN and CDR2 SYDVKM. The CDR3 DNA reads as TGTGCCAGCAGTTGGACTAGCGGGGGGGCCGGTGAGCAGTTCTTC. Translating gives CASSWTSGGAGEQFF.